The rows below give T cell receptor beta chains drawn from one sample of a study of T cell responses to AZD1222 COVID-19 vaccine. Libraries were prepared by immunoSEQ multiplex PCR; TCRdb keeps only in-frame clonotypes and omits some of them. Among some 96,000 clones, just under 90% were seen once, and the ten largest hold around a sixth. The sequences come from peripheral blood, collected on day 0 of AZD1222 vaccination. The receptors were gathered from an adult in good health. Both conserved end residues are part of each CDR3. The D gene is left open where the match is weak. Not every row has a clone size; where given, it reads once, few, many or a size class.

d_call j_call cdr3_length v_call clone_size cdr3_aa cdr3_nt
TRBD1 TRBJ1-2 13 TRBV6-5 . CASTDRGRWGYTF TGTGCCAGCACCGACAGGGGGCGGTGGGGCTACACCTTC
. TRBJ2-7 14 TRBV5-1 . CASSLDGIPYEQYF TGCGCCAGCAGCTTGGACGGTATTCCGTACGAGCAGTACTTC
TRBD1 TRBJ1-2 15 TRBV19 once CASSDRAQGNYGYTF TGTGCCAGTTCTGACAGGGCCCAAGGAAACTATGGCTACACCTTC
. TRBJ1-5 15 TRBV6-5 . CASLITTSFNQPQHF TGTGCCAGCTTAATAACAACGTCGTTCAATCAGCCCCAGCATTTT
TRBD1 TRBJ1-6 16 TRBV5-6 . CASSLTRTGRNSPLHF TGTGCCAGCAGCCTGACAAGGACAGGGCGTAATTCACCCCTCCACTTT
TRBD2 TRBJ2-3 17 TRBV13 . CASSLKRGPFFRDTQYF TGTGCCAGCAGCCTTAAGCGGGGGCCCTTTTTCCGAGATACGCAGTATTTT
. TRBJ2-1 14 TRBV5-4 . CASSPRDSYNEQFF TGTGCCAGCAGCCCCCGGGACTCCTACAATGAGCAGTTCTTC
TRBD1 TRBJ1-2 13 TRBV6-5 . CASTPGQAYGYTF TGTGCCAGCACCCCGGGACAGGCCTATGGCTACACCTTC
TRBD1 TRBJ1-5 14 TRBV3-1/TRBV3-2 . CASSPSGQRKPQHF TGTGCCAGCAGCCCCTCGGGACAGAGAAAGCCCCAGCATTTT
. TRBJ2-7 15 TRBV6-5 . CASSYSADSHYEQYF TGTGCCAGCAGTTACTCCGCGGACAGTCACTACGAGCAGTACTTC
TRBD1 TRBJ2-3 14 TRBV19 . CASSIGQGTDTQYF TGTGCCAGTAGTATTGGACAGGGGACAGATACGCAGTATTTT
TRBD1 TRBJ1-1 14 TRBV19 . CASSSPGQGTEAFF TGTGCCAGTAGTTCACCCGGACAGGGCACTGAAGCTTTCTTT
. TRBJ1-2 13 TRBV4-3 . CASSRDGAYGYTF TGCGCCAGCAGTCGGGATGGGGCTTATGGCTACACCTTC
. TRBJ1-1 17 TRBV6-2/TRBV6-3 once CASSYSTPIVQNTEAFF TGTGCCAGCAGTTACTCGACCCCTATCGTTCAGAACACTGAAGCTTTCTTT
TRBD1 TRBJ1-4 15 TRBV15 . CATSRGAGGDEKLFF TGTGCCACCAGCAGAGGTGCAGGGGGTGATGAAAAACTGTTTTTT
TRBD1 TRBJ2-3 13 TRBV7-2 . CASNRGGTDTQYF TGTGCCAGCAACAGGGGGGGCACAGATACGCAGTATTTT
. TRBJ1-3 15 TRBV3-1/TRBV3-2 . CASSYTESSGNTIYF TGTGCCAGCAGCTACACAGAAAGCTCTGGAAACACCATATATTTT
. TRBJ1-5 16 TRBV7-2 . CASSLLPGQINQPQHF TGTGCCAGCAGCCTACTACCCGGACAGATCAATCAGCCCCAGCATTTT
. TRBJ1-6 17 TRBV27 . CASASSRPREKNSPLHF TGTGCCAGCGCAAGTTCGAGACCCAGGGAGAAAAATTCACCCCTCCACTTT
. TRBJ1-1 14 TRBV5-6 . CATFGWGRNTEAFF TGTGCCACCTTTGGATGGGGGAGGAACACTGAAGCTTTCTTT